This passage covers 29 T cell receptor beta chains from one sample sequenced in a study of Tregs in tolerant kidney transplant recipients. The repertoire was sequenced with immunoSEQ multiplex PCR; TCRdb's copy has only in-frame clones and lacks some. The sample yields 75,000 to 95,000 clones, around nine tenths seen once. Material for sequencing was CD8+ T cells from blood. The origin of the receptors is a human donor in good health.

CDR3 in amino acids: CASSYGFPEGEKLFF. Written as DNA, the CDR3 is TGTGCCAGCAGTTATGGATTCCCGGAGGGGGAAAAACTGTTTTTT. J is TRBJ1-4 and V is TRBV6-5; D might be TRBD1 (5 bases). CDR3 length equals 15 residues. From germline, CDR1 is MNHEY and CDR2 SVGAGI. V gave up 3 bases and J gave up 8 bases, with 16 bases separating them.

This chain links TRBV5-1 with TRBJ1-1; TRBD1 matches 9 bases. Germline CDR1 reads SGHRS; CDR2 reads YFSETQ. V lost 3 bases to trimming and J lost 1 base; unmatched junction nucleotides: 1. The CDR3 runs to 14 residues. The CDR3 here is CASSWGQGNTEAFF. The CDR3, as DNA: TGCGCCAGCAGCTGGGGACAGGGGAACACTGAAGCTTTCTTT.

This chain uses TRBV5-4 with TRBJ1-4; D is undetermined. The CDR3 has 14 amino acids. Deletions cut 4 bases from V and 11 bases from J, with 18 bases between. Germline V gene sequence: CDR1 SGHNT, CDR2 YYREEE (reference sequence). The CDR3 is CASSPPTAPAKLFF. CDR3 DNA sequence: TGTGCCAGCAGCCCCCCGACGGCCCCGGCGAAACTGTTTTTT.

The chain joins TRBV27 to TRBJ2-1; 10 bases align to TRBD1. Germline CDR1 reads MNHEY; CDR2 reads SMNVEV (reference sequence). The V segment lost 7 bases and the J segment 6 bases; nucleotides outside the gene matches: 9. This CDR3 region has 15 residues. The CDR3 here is CASTKDRGLRNEQFF. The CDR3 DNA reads TGTGCCAGCACCAAAGACAGGGGGCTGCGCAATGAGCAGTTCTTC.

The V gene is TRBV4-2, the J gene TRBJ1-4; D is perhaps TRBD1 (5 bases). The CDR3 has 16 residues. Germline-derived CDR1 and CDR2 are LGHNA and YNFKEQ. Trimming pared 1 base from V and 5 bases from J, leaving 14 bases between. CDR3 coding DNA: TGTGCCAGCAGCCAAGTAGGGGCCAGCTTAAATGAAAAACTGTTTTTT. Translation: CASSQVGASLNEKLFF.

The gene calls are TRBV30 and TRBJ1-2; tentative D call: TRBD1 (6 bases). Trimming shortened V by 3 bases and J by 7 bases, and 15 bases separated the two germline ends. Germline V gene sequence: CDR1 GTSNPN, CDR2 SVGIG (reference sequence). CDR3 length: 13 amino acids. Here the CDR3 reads CAWSEGGLGGYTF. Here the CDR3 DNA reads TGTGCCTGGAGCGAAGGGGGATTGGGTGGCTACACCTTC.

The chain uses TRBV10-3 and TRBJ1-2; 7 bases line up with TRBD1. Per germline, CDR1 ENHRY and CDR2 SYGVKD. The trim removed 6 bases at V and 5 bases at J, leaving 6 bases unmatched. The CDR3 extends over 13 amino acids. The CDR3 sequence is CAISTGDDYGYTF. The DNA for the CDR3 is TGTGCCATCAGCACAGGGGATGATTATGGCTACACCTTC.

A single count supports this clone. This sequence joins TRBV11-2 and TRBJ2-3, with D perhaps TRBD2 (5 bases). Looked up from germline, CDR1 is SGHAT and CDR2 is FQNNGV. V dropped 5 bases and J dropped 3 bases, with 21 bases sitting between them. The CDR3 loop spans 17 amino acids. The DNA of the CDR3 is TGTGCCAGCAGCCCGACTTTGGGGAGTAAGTCAACAGATACGCAGTATTTT. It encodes CASSPTLGSKSTDTQYF.

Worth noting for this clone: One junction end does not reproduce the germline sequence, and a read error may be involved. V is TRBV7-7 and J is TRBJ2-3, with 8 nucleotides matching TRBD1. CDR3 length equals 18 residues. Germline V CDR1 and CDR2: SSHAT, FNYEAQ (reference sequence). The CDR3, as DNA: TGTGCTAGCAGCTTAGCGCCCCCGGGACAGGTTAGCACAGATACGCAGTATTTT. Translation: CASSLAPPGQVSTDTQYF.

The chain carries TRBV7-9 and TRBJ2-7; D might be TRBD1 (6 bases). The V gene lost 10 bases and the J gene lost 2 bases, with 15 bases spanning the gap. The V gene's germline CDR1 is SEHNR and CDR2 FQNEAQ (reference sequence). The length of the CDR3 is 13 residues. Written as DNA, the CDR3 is TGTGCCACCGTAGCCGGGACACCCTACGAGCAGTACTTC. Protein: CATVAGTPYEQYF. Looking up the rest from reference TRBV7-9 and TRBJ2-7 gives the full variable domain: DTGVSQNPRHKITKRGQNVTFRCDPISEHNRLYWYRQTLGQGPEFLTYFQNEAQLEKSRLLSDRFSAERPKGSFSTLEIQRTEQGDSAMYLCATVAGTPYEQYFGPGTRLTVT.

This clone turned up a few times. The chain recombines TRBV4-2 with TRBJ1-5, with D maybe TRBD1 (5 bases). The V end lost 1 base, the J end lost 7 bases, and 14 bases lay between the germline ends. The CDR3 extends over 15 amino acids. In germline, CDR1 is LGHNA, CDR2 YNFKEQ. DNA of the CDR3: TGTGCCAGCAGCCAAGTGACAGAACTTGCCCAGCCCCAGCATTTT. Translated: CASSQVTELAQPQHF.

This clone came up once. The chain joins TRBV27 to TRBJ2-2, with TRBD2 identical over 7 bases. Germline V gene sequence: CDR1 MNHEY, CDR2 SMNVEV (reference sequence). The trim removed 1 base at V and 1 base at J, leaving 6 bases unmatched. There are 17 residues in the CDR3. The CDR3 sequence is CASSLWAGVVNTGELFF. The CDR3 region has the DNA TGTGCCAGCAGTTTATGGGCGGGAGTGGTGAACACCGGGGAGCTGTTTTTT.

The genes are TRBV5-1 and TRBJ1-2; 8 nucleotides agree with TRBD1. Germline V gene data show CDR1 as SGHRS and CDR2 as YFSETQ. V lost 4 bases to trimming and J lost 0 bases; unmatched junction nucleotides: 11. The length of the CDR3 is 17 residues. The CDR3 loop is CASSGGQGLSSNYGYTF. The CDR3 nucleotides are TGCGCCAGCAGCGGAGGACAGGGACTATCCTCTAACTATGGCTACACCTTC.

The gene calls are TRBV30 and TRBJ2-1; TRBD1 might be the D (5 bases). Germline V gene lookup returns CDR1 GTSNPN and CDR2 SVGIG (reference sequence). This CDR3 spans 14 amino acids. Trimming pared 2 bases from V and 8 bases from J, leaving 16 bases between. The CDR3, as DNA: TGTGCCTGGAGTTCAAGGGGATCCGGGCATGAGCAGTTCTTC. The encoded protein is CAWSSRGSGHEQFF.

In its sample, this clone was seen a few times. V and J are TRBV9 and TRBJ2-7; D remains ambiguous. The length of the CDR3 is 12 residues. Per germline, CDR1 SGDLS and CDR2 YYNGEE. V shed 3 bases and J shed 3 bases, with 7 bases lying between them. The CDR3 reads CASSGQDYEQYF. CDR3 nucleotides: TGTGCCAGCAGCGGCCAGGACTACGAGCAGTACTTC.

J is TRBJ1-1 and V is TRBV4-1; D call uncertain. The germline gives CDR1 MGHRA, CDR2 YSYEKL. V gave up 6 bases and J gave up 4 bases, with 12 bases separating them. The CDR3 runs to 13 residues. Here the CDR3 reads CASSRQYGTEAFF. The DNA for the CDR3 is TGCGCCAGCAGTCGCCAATACGGCACTGAAGCTTTCTTT.

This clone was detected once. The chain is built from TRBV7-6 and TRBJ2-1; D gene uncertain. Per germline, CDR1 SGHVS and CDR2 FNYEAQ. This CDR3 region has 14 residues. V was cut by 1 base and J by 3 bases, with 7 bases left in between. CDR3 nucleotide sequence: TGTGCCAGCAGCTTAGTACAGAGCTACAATGAGCAGTTCTTC. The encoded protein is CASSLVQSYNEQFF.

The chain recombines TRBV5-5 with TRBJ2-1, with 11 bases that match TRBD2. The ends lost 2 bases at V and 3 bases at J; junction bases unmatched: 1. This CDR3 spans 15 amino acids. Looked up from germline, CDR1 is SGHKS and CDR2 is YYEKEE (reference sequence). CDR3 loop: CASSFGTSGYNEQFF. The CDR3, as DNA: TGTGCCAGCAGCTTCGGGACTAGCGGCTACAATGAGCAGTTCTTC. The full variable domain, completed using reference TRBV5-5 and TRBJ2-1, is DAGVTQSPTHLIKTRGQQVTLRCSPISGHKSVSWYQQVLGQGPQFIFQYYEKEERGRGNFPDRFSARQFPNYSSELNVNALLLGDSALYLCASSFGTSGYNEQFFGPGTRLTVL.

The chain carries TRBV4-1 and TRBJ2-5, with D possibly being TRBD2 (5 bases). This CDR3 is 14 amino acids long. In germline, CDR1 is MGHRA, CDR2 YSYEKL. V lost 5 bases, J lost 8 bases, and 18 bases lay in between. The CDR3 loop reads CASSLGGDYRTQYF. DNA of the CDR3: TGCGCCAGCAGCTTAGGAGGAGACTACCGTACCCAGTACTTC.

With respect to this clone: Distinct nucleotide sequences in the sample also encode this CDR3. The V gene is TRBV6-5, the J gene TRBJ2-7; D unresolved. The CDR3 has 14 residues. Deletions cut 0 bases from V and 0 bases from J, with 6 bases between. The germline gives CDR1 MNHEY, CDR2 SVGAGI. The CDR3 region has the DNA TGTGCCAGCAGTTACTCAGGCAGCTCCTACGAGCAGTACTTC. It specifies CASSYSGSSYEQYF.

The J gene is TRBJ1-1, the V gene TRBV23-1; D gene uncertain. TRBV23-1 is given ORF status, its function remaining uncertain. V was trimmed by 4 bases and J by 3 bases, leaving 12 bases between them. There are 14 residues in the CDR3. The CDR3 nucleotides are TGCGCCAGCAGTCGAGAGGGTATTTACACTGAAGCTTTCTTT. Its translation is CASSREGIYTEAFF.

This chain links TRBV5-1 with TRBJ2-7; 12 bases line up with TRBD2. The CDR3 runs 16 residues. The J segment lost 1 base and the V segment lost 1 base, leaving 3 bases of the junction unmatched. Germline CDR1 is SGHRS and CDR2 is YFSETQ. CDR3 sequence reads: CASSLIGTSGSYEQYF. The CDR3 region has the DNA TGCGCCAGCAGCTTGATCGGGACTAGCGGGTCCTACGAGCAGTACTTC.

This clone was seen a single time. The CDR3 sequence is CASSMTSVAYEQYF. The CDR3 nucleotides read TGCGCCAGCAGCATGACTAGCGTCGCCTACGAGCAGTACTTC. The chain links TRBV5-1 to TRBJ2-7; 8 positions match TRBD2. Germline V gene sequence: CDR1 SGHRS, CDR2 YFSETQ. The ends lost 4 bases at V and 2 bases at J; junction bases unmatched: 5. The CDR3 has 14 residues.

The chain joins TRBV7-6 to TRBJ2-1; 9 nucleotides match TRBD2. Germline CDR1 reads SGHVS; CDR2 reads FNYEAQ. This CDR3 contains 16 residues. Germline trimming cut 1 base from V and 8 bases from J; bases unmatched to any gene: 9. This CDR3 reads CASSLGGGRAIDEQFF. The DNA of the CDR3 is TGTGCCAGCAGCTTAGGGGGCGGGAGGGCAATCGATGAGCAGTTCTTC. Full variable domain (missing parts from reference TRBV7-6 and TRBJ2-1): GAGVSQSPRYKVTKRGQDVALRCDPISGHVSLYWYRQALGQGPEFLTYFNYEAQQDKSGLPNDRFSAERPEGSISTLTIQRTEQRDSAMYRCASSLGGGRAIDEQFFGPGTRLTVL.

In DNA form, the CDR3 reads TGTGCCAGCAGCTCCTTGAGGACAGGGAGGTACGAGCAGTACTTC. Translation: CASSSLRTGRYEQYF. This chain links TRBV11-2 with TRBJ2-7; TRBD1 agrees at 8 bases. V lost 4 bases and J lost 4; bases outside the gene matches: 9. CDR1 is SGHAT, CDR2 FQNNGV, per germline. This CDR3 is 15 amino acids long. The full variable domain, with the rest looked up from reference TRBV11-2 and TRBJ2-7, is EAGVAQSPRYKIIEKRQSVAFWCNPISGHATLYWYQQILGQGPKLLIQFQNNGVVDDSQLPKDRFSAERLKGVDSTLKIQPAKLEDSAVYLCASSSLRTGRYEQYFGPGTRLTVT.

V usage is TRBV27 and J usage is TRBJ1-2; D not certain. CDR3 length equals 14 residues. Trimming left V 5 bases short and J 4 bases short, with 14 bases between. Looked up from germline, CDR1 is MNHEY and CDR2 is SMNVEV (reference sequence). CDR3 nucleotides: TGTGCCAGCAGTCCGACCCAGGCGGTCTATGGCTACACCTTC. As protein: CASSPTQAVYGYTF.

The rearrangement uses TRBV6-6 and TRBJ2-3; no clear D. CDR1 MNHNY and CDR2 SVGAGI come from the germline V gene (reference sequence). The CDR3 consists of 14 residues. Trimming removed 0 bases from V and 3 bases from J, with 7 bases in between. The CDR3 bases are TGTGCCAGCAGTTACTCGGGTCGGACAGATACGCAGTATTTT. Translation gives CASSYSGRTDTQYF.

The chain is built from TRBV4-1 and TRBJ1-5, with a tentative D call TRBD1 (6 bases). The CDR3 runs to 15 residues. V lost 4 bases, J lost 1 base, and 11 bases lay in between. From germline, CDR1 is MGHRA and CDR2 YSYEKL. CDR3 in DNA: TGCGCCAGCAGCCCTTCGGGGGCGAGCAATCAGCCCCAGCATTTT. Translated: CASSPSGASNQPQHF.

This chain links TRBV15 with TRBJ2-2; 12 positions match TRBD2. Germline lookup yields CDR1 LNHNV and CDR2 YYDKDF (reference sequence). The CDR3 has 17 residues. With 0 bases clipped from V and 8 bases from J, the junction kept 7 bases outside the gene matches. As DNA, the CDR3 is TGTGCCACCAGCAGAGATGGGCTAGCGGGAGGGCCGGGGGAGCTGTTTTTT. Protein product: CATSRDGLAGGPGELFF.